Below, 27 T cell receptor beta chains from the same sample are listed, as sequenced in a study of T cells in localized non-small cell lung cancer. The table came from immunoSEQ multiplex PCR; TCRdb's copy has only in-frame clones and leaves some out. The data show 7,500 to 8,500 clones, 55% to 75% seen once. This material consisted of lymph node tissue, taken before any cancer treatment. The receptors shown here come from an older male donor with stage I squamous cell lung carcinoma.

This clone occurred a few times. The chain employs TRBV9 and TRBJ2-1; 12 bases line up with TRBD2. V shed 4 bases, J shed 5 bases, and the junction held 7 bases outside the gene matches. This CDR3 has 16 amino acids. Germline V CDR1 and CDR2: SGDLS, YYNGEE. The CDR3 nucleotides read TGTGCCAGCAGCCGATGGACTAGCGGGATAAACAATGAGCAGTTCTTC. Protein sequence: CASSRWTSGINNEQFF.

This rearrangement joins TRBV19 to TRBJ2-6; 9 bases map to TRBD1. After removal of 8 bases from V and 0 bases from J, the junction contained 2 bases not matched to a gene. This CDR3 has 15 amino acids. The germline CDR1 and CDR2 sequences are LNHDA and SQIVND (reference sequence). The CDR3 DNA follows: TGTGCCAGTGGGACAGGGAGCTCTGGGGCCAACGTCCTGACTTTC. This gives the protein CASGTGSSGANVLTF.

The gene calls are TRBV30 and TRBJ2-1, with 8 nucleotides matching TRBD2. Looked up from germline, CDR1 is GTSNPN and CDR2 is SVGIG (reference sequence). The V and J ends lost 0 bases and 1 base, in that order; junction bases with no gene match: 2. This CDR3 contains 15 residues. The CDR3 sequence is CAWSVSGGSYNEQFF. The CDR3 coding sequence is TGTGCCTGGAGTGTAAGCGGGGGTTCCTACAATGAGCAGTTCTTC.

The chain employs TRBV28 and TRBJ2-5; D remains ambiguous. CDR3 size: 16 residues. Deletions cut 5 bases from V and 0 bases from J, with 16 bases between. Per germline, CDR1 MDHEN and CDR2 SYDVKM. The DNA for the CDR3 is TGTGCCAGCAGTGGACCTCGAATTGGCGACCAAGAGACCCAGTACTTC. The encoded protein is CASSGPRIGDQETQYF.

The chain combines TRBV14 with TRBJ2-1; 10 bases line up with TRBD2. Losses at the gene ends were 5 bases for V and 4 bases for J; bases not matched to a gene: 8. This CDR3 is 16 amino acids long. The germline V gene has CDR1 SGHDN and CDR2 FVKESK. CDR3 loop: CASSSIAGGLYNEQFF. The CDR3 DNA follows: TGTGCCAGCAGCAGTATAGCGGGAGGACTGTACAATGAGCAGTTCTTC.

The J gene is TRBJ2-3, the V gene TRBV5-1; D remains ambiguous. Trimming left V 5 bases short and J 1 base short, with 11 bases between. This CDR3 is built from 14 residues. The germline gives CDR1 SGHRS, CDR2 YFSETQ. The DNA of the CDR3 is TGCGCCAGCAGTAAACAAGTCGGCACAGATACGCAGTATTTT. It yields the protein CASSKQVGTDTQYF.

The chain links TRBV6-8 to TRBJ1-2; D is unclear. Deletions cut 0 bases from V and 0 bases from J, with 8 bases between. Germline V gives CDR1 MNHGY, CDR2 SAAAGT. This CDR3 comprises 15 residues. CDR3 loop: CASSYSETTNYGYTF. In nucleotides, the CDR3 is TGTGCCAGCAGTTACTCGGAGACAACTAACTATGGCTACACCTTC.

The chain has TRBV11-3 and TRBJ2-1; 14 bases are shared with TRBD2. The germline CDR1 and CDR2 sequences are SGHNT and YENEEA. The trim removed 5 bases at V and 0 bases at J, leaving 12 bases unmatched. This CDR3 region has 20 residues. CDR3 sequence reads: CASSPPTGLAGAGSYNEQFF. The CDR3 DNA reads TGTGCCAGCAGCCCCCCCACGGGACTAGCGGGAGCGGGCTCCTACAATGAGCAGTTCTTC.

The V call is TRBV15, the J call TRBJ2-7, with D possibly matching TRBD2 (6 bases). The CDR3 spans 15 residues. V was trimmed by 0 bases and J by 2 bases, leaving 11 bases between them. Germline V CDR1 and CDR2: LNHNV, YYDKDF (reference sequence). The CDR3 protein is CATSRDLGGTYEQYF. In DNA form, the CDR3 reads TGTGCCACCAGCAGAGATCTGGGGGGAACCTACGAGCAGTACTTC.

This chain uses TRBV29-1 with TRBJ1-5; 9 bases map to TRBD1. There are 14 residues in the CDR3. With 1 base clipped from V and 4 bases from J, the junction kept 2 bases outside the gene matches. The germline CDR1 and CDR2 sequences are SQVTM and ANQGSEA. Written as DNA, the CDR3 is TGCAGCGTTGAAGTGGGGACAGGGAATCAGCCCCAGCATTTT. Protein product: CSVEVGTGNQPQHF.

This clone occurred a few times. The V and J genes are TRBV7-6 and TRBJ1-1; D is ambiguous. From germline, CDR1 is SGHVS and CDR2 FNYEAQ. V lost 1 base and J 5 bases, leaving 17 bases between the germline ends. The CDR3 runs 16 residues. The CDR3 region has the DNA TGTGCCAGCAGCTTAGAGGGAACAAGGGTAAATACTGAAGCTTTCTTT. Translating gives CASSLEGTRVNTEAFF.

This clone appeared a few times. CDR3 DNA sequence: TGCGCCAGCAGCCAAGATCGACTAACAGGGACCTACACCTTC. Amino acid sequence: CASSQDRLTGTYTF. The J gene is TRBJ1-2, the V gene TRBV4-1; possible D gene TRBD1, 6 bases. The CDR3 covers 14 residues. The germline CDR1 and CDR2 sequences are MGHRA and YSYEKL. V lost 0 bases and J 10 bases, leaving 15 bases between the germline ends.

The CDR3: CASSGVYNEQFF. In DNA form, the CDR3 reads TGTGCCAGCAGCGGGGTCTACAATGAGCAGTTCTTC. The rearrangement uses TRBV2 and TRBJ2-1, with D maybe TRBD2 (5 bases). Germline lookup yields CDR1 SNHLY and CDR2 FYNNEI. The CDR3 extends over 12 amino acids. The V gene lost 6 bases and the J gene lost 3 bases, with 6 bases spanning the gap.

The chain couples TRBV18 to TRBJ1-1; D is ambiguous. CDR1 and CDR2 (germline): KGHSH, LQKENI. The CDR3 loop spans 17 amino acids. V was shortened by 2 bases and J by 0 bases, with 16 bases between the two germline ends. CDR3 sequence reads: CASSPNTAGRLNTEAFF. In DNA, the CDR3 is TGTGCCAGCTCACCAAACACCGCCGGGCGCCTGAACACTGAAGCTTTCTTT.

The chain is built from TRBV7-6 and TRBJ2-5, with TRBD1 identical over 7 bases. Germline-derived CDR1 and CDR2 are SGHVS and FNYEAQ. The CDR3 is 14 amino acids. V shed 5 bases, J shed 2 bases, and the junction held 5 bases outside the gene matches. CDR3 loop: CASSTGVAQETQYF. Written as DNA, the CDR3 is TGTGCCAGCAGCACAGGGGTCGCACAAGAGACCCAGTACTTC.

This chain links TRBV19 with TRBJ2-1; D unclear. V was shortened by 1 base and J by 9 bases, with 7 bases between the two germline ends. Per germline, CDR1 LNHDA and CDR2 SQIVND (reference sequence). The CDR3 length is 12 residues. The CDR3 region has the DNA TGTGCCAGTAGTATAGTGCGAGGTGAGCAGTTCTTC. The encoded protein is CASSIVRGEQFF.

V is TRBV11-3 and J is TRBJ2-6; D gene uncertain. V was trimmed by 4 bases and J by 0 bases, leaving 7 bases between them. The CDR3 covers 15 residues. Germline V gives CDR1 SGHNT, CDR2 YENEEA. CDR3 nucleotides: TGTGCCAGCAGCTATTGGTCCTCTGGGGCCAACGTCCTGACTTTC. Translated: CASSYWSSGANVLTF. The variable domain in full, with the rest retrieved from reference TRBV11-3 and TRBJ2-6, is EAGVVQSPRYKIIEKKQPVAFWCNPISGHNTLYWYLQNLGQGPELLIRYENEEAVDDSQLPKDRFSAERLKGVDSTLKIQPAELGDSAVYLCASSYWSSGANVLTFGAGSRLTVL.

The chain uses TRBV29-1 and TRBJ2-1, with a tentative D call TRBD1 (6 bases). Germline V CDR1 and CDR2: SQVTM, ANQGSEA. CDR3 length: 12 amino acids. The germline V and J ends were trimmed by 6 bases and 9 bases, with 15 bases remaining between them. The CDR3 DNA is TGCAGCGTAAGGGACACACGGTCTGAGCAGTTCTTC. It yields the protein CSVRDTRSEQFF.

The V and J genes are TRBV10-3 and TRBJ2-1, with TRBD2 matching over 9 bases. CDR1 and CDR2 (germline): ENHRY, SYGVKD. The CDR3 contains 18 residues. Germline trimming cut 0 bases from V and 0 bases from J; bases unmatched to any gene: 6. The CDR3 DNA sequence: TGTGCCATCAGTGAGTCTGCGGGAGGGCCGGGCTCCTACAATGAGCAGTTCTTC. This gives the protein CAISESAGGPGSYNEQFF.

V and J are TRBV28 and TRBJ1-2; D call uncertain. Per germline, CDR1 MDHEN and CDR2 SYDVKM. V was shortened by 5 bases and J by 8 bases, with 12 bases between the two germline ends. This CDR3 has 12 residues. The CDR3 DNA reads TGTGCCAGCAGTCAACCGACTGGCGGCTACACCTTC. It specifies CASSQPTGGYTF.

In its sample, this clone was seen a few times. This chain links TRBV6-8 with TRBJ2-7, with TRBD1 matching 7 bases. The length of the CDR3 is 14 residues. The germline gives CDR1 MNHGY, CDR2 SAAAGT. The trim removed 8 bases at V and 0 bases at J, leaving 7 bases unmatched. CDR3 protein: CASSSGTASYEQYF. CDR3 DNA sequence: TGTGCCAGCTCCTCCGGGACAGCCTCCTACGAGCAGTACTTC.

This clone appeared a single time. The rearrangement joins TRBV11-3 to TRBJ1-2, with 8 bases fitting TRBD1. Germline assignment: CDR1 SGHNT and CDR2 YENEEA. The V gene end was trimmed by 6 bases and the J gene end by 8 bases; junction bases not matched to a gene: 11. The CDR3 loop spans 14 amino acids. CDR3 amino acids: CASSFEGQAVGYTF. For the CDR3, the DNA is TGTGCCAGCAGTTTTGAGGGACAGGCAGTAGGCTACACCTTC.

The CDR3 here is CATQRERPTDTQYF. CDR3 DNA sequence: TGTGCCACCCAGCGGGAGAGACCCACAGATACGCAGTATTTT. The chain uses TRBV6-8 and TRBJ2-3, with TRBD2 identical over 8 bases. Germline CDR1 and CDR2: MNHGY and SAAAGT. CDR3 length equals 14 residues. V trimming: 10 bases; J trimming: 2 bases; junction bases outside the gene matches: 8.

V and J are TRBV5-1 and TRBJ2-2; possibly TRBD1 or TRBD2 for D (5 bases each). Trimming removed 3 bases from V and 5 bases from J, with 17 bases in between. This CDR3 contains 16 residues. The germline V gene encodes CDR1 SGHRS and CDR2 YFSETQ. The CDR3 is CASSSAGRMSTGELFF. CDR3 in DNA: TGCGCCAGCAGCTCGGCAGGGAGAATGTCAACCGGGGAGCTGTTTTTT. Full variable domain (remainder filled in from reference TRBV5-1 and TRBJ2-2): KAGVTQTPRYLIKTRGQQVTLSCSPISGHRSVSWYQQTPGQGLQFLFEYFSETQRNKGNFPGRFSGRQFSNSRSEMNVSTLELGDSALYLCASSSAGRMSTGELFFGEGSRLTVL.

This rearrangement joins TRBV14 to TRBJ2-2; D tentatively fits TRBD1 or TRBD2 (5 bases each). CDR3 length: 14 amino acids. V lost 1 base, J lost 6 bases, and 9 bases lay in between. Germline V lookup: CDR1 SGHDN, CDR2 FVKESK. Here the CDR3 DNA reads TGTGCCAGCAGCCAAGTACGGGGACCCGGGGAGCTGTTTTTT. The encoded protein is CASSQVRGPGELFF.

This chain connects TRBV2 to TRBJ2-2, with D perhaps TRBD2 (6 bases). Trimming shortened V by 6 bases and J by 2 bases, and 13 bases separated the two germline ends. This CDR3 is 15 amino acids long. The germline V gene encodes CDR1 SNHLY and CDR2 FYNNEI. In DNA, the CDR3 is TGTGCCAGCAGGGGGGGTAGCGGTAACACCGGGGAGCTGTTTTTT. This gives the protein CASRGGSGNTGELFF.

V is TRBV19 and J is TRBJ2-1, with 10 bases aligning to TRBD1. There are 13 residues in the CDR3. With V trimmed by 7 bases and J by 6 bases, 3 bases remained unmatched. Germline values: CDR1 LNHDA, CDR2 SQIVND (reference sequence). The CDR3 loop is CASTGTGVNEQFF. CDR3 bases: TGTGCCAGTACCGGGACAGGGGTCAATGAGCAGTTCTTC.